A single sample is the source of the 10 T cell receptor beta chains below, sequenced in a study of control samples from healthy donors and cancer patients. Only in-frame clones appear in the TCRdb table, and some are missing; sequencing was by immunoSEQ multiplex PCR. The sample yields around 96,000 clones, just over 90% seen once. Sequencing input: blood. The receptors were gathered from a man aged 18 to 30 in good health.

V usage is TRBV6-5 and J usage is TRBJ2-3; no clear D gene. The V gene's germline CDR1 is MNHEY and CDR2 SVGAGI. This CDR3 region has 14 residues. With 4 bases removed from V and 0 bases from J, the gap between germline ends came to 8 bases. The CDR3 bases are TGTGCCAGCAGTTGGTCCCCTAGCACAGATACGCAGTATTTT. It codes for CASSWSPSTDTQYF.

Worth noting for this clone: Other DNA sequences in the sample encode the same CDR3. This rearrangement joins TRBV11-2 to TRBJ1-5; no clear D. Trimming pared 1 base from V and 4 bases from J, leaving 5 bases between. This CDR3 contains 13 residues. Germline V lookup: CDR1 SGHAT, CDR2 FQNNGV. The DNA of the CDR3 is TGTGCCAGCAGCTTAGGTAGTAATCAGCCCCAGCATTTT. As protein: CASSLGSNQPQHF. The entire variable domain, with the rest obtained from reference TRBV11-2 and TRBJ1-5, is as follows: EAGVAQSPRYKIIEKRQSVAFWCNPISGHATLYWYQQILGQGPKLLIQFQNNGVVDDSQLPKDRFSAERLKGVDSTLKIQPAKLEDSAVYLCASSLGSNQPQHFGDGTRLSIL.

This clone was counted between two and nine times. The rearrangement joins TRBV7-9 to TRBJ2-5; 8 bases align to TRBD1. Germline V gene sequence: CDR1 SEHNR, CDR2 FQNEAQ (reference sequence). This CDR3 spans 18 amino acids. The ends lost 0 bases at V and 5 bases at J; junction bases unmatched: 14. The CDR3 loop reads CASSLAPWGGTGGETQYF. CDR3 DNA sequence: TGTGCCAGCAGCTTAGCGCCGTGGGGCGGGACAGGAGGGGAGACCCAGTACTTC.

Concerning this clone itself: At one end, the junction sequence differs from germline, possibly due to a read error. The gene calls are TRBV6-1 and TRBJ2-1; D might be TRBD1 (5 bases). The CDR3 is 12 residues long. The V gene's germline CDR1 is MNHNS and CDR2 SASEGT. As DNA, the CDR3 is TGTGCCAGCAGGGAAGACAGTTTCGGGCAGTTCTTC. Its translation: CASREDSFGQFF.

The chain employs TRBV25-1 and TRBJ2-1, with D hard to call. CDR3 length: 12 amino acids. In germline, CDR1 is MGHDK, CDR2 SYGVNS. Deletions cut 4 bases from V and 7 bases from J, with 8 bases between. The CDR3 coding sequence is TGTGCCAGCAGTGCGTCCGCAAATGAGCAGTTCTTC. Protein: CASSASANEQFF.

The V gene is TRBV19, the J gene TRBJ2-2; D gene uncertain. Germline CDR1 reads LNHDA; CDR2 reads SQIVND (reference sequence). The V end was cut by 9 bases, the J end by 4 bases, with 12 bases between. This CDR3 has 13 amino acids. The CDR3 here is CASQPFSTGELFF. CDR3 coding DNA: TGTGCCAGCCAACCCTTTAGCACCGGGGAGCTGTTTTTT.

The CDR3 loop is CASSLRSPHLRNEQFF. DNA for the CDR3: TGTGCCAGCAGCTTGAGATCCCCCCACCTCAGGAATGAGCAGTTCTTC. V and J are TRBV5-4 and TRBJ2-1; D is unresolved. In germline, CDR1 is SGHNT, CDR2 YYREEE (reference sequence). The ends were cut back, 1 base at V and 7 bases at J, with 18 bases in the middle. The CDR3 has 16 residues.

For the CDR3, the DNA is TGCGCCAGCAGCTTACCCCAGACAGGGGATTCTGGCTACACCTTC. It specifies CASSLPQTGDSGYTF. This sequence joins TRBV4-1 and TRBJ1-2; 8 positions match TRBD1. Germline values: CDR1 MGHRA, CDR2 YSYEKL. Trimming at V came to 5 bases and at J to 7 bases, leaving 12 bases not matched to a gene. The CDR3 sequence is 15 residues long.

The V gene is TRBV5-4, the J gene TRBJ1-2; 7 nucleotides agree with TRBD1. There are 15 residues in the CDR3. Per germline, CDR1 SGHNT and CDR2 YYREEE (reference sequence). The ends lost 6 bases at V and 8 bases at J; junction bases unmatched: 16. Here the CDR3 DNA reads TGTGCCAGCATGCCCGGGGACAGCCGCTTGGGGGGCTACACCTTC. Residues: CASMPGDSRLGGYTF.

The rearrangement joins TRBV4-3 to TRBJ1-2, with 8 bases fitting TRBD1. The CDR3 covers 17 residues. The germline V gene has CDR1 LGHNA and CDR2 YSLEER. The V and J ends lost 1 base and 8 bases, in that order; junction bases with no gene match: 15. The CDR3 loop reads CASSQASDREVGWGYTF. In DNA, the CDR3 is TGCGCCAGCAGCCAAGCTTCGGACAGGGAGGTCGGTTGGGGCTACACCTTC.